The 8 T cell receptor beta chains reported below all come from one sample, sequenced in a study of blood T cell repertoires in COVID-19. The method was immunoSEQ multiplex PCR; TCRdb's version includes in-frame clones alone and lacks a portion of them. The table has some 120,000 clones, roughly 80% seen once. The specimen was peripheral blood. These receptors were obtained from a man older than 75 with COVID-19, enrolled during active disease.

This clone came up once. The V and J genes are TRBV5-1 and TRBJ2-2; TRBD2 is a possible D gene (6 bases). CDR1 and CDR2 from the germline V gene are SGHRS and YFSETQ. Trimming removed 5 bases from V and 3 bases from J, with 11 bases in between. CDR3 size: 14 residues. The CDR3 bases are TGCGCCAGCAGAGGGAGGTTGGACACCGGGGAGCTGTTTTTT. Translating gives CASRGRLDTGELFF.

The chain recombines TRBV7-2 with TRBJ1-2; D unclear. The CDR3 runs 13 residues. V was pared by 2 bases and J by 4 bases, with 8 bases between. Germline V gene lookup returns CDR1 SGHTA and CDR2 FQGNSA. The CDR3 sequence: CASSLTAFYGYTF. Here the CDR3 DNA reads TGTGCCAGCAGCTTAACAGCTTTCTATGGCTACACCTTC.

Remarks on this clone: Other DNA sequences of this sample code for an identical CDR3. The CDR3: CASSFLNTGELFF. For the CDR3, the DNA is TGTGCCAGCAGCTTCCTAAACACCGGGGAGCTGTTTTTT. This rearrangement joins TRBV11-2 to TRBJ2-2; D gene ambiguous. With 3 bases removed from V and 2 bases from J, the gap between germline ends came to 4 bases. This CDR3 spans 13 amino acids. Germline V gene data show CDR1 as SGHAT and CDR2 as FQNNGV.

V gene TRBV29-1 combines with J gene TRBJ2-3, with TRBD1 identical over 9 bases. The J segment lost 4 bases and the V segment lost 4 bases, leaving 12 bases of the junction unmatched. Germline V gives CDR1 SQVTM, CDR2 ANQGSEA. The CDR3 length is 16 residues. CDR3 sequence: CSVGGGPTGGADTQYF. DNA of the CDR3: TGCAGCGTTGGGGGAGGCCCTACAGGGGGCGCAGATACGCAGTATTTT.

The chain carries TRBV5-1 and TRBJ2-1; D gene unclear. Trimming pared 0 bases from V and 6 bases from J, leaving 13 bases between. The CDR3 has 15 residues. In germline, CDR1 is SGHRS, CDR2 YFSETQ. The CDR3 nucleotides read TGCGCCAGCAGCTTGGCCACGATCTCCGGCAATGAGCAGTTCTTC. Protein sequence: CASSLATISGNEQFF.

The table lists this clone with a few counts. The gene calls are TRBV25-1 and TRBJ1-2, with 9 bases identical to TRBD1. The CDR3 has 15 amino acids. V shed 3 bases and J 2 bases; nucleotides not matched to a gene: 4. Per germline, CDR1 MGHDK and CDR2 SYGVNS. CDR3 in amino acids: CASSERTGANYGYTF. The CDR3 DNA reads TGTGCCAGCAGTGAGAGGACAGGGGCAAACTATGGCTACACCTTC.

The chain recombines TRBV6-2 or TRBV6-3 with TRBJ2-7; D possibly corresponds to TRBD2 (6 bases). V lost 2 bases and J lost 0, with 17 bases in between. This CDR3 contains 17 residues. Germline-derived CDR1 and CDR2 are MNHEY and SVGEGT. DNA of the CDR3: TGTGCCAGCAGTTACCCACTATTTAGCGGTAGCTCCTACGAGCAGTACTTC. The encoded protein is CASSYPLFSGSSYEQYF.

This clone was seen at least ten times. The rearrangement uses TRBV4-2 and TRBJ2-3; 9 positions match TRBD2. Per the germline V gene, CDR1 is LGHNA and CDR2 is YNFKEQ. Losses at the gene ends were 4 bases for V and 5 bases for J; bases not matched to a gene: 13. This CDR3 contains 17 residues. CDR3 nucleotide sequence: TGTGCCAGCAGCCCCCCCGGGGGTAGCGGGGGCGAAGATACGCAGTATTTT. This sequence encodes CASSPPGGSGGEDTQYF.